One and the same sample provided the 30 T cell receptor beta chains below, sequenced in a study of blood T cell repertoires in COVID-19 (TCRdb year 2020). The receptor library was made with the immunoSEQ multiplex PCR assay. TCRdb took this table from immuneACCESS and kept in-frame rearrangements with V and J called. Such tables lack part of the clones; where checked against another copy, unresolved V genes explain under half of the gap, and the rest is unexplained. Present in this sample are 65,000 to 70,000 clones, more than 75% of which were seen just once. Of the sample, around 5.3% is held by the ten largest clones. Sequencing used peripheral blood. The receptors here all came from a man in his fifties or sixties with active COVID-19.

The gene calls are TRBV28 and TRBJ2-4, with TRBD2 matching 9 bases. CDR3 length: 15 amino acids. V lost 8 bases and J lost 6; bases outside the gene matches: 11. The germline gives CDR1 MDHEN, CDR2 SYDVKM. The CDR3 DNA reads TGTGCCAGCCCCCGGTGCGGGAGGGCCCCAAACATTCAGTACTTC. It yields the protein CASPRCGRAPNIQYF.

This chain connects TRBV5-4 to TRBJ2-1; 7 positions match TRBD1. The CDR3 totals 15 residues. Germline loops: CDR1 SGHNT, CDR2 YYREEE (reference sequence). V trimming: 2 bases; J trimming: 5 bases; junction bases outside the gene matches: 7. The CDR3 DNA reads as TGTGCCAGCAGCTTCACCGGGACAGACAACAATGAGCAGTTCTTC. Translation gives CASSFTGTDNNEQFF. The complete variable domain, with remaining parts taken from reference TRBV5-4 and TRBJ2-1, reads ETGVTQSPTHLIKTRGQQVTLRCSSQSGHNTVSWYQQALGQGPQFIFQYYREEENGRGNFPPRFSGLQFPNYSSELNVNALELDDSALYLCASSFTGTDNNEQFFGPGTRLTVL.

The V and J genes are TRBV29-1 and TRBJ2-1; 11 nucleotides agree with TRBD1. The J segment lost 4 bases and the V segment lost 6 bases, leaving 11 bases of the junction unmatched. Germline V gene sequence: CDR1 SQVTM, CDR2 ANQGSEA. This CDR3 is built from 16 residues. For the CDR3, the DNA is TGCAGCGTCGCTCGGAGGGGGACAGGGGGGTACAATGAGCAGTTCTTC. This encodes CSVARRGTGGYNEQFF.

The chain recombines TRBV7-9 with TRBJ1-2; D not resolved. Deletions cut 4 bases from V and 4 bases from J, with 7 bases between. The CDR3 is made up of 12 amino acids. The germline gives CDR1 SEHNR, CDR2 FQNEAQ (reference sequence). Written as DNA, the CDR3 is TGTGCCAGCAGCTCATCAATCTATGGCTACACCTTC. It yields the protein CASSSSIYGYTF. Looking up the rest from reference TRBV7-9 and TRBJ1-2 gives the full variable domain: DTGVSQNPRHKITKRGQNVTFRCDPISEHNRLYWYRQTLGQGPEFLTYFQNEAQLEKSRLLSDRFSAERPKGSFSTLEIQRTEQGDSAMYLCASSSSIYGYTFGSGTRLTVV.

This chain joins TRBV29-1 and TRBJ2-1, with 7 bases identical to TRBD2. The ends lost 5 bases at V and 0 bases at J; junction bases unmatched: 4. The CDR3 extends over 14 amino acids. The germline gives CDR1 SQVTM, CDR2 ANQGSEA. CDR3 nucleotides: TGCAGCGTTTCTGGCGGGAGCTCCTACAATGAGCAGTTCTTC. The encoded protein is CSVSGGSSYNEQFF.

This chain connects TRBV7-9 to TRBJ2-7, with 7 bases fitting TRBD1. CDR3 length: 13 amino acids. Unmatched junction bases numbered 6, after V lost 5 bases and J lost 5 bases. Germline-derived CDR1 and CDR2 are SEHNR and FQNEAQ (reference sequence). CDR3 sequence (DNA): TGTGCCAGCAGCACCTCGACAGGGAACGAGCAGTACTTC. It codes for CASSTSTGNEQYF.

This clone was seen more than once but under ten times. The J gene is TRBJ1-2, the V gene TRBV5-8; 7 nucleotides line up with TRBD1. The CDR3 runs 14 residues. The V and J ends lost 0 bases and 4 bases, in that order; junction bases with no gene match: 3. Germline CDR1 is SGHTS and CDR2 is YDEGEE. The CDR3, as DNA: TGTGCCAGCAGCTTGGCCGGGACAGCCTATGGCTACACCTTC. It is translated as CASSLAGTAYGYTF.

V usage is TRBV7-8 and J usage is TRBJ1-5; 10 bases match TRBD1. There are 16 residues in the CDR3. After removal of 5 bases from V and 7 bases from J, the junction contained 11 bases not matched to a gene. Germline V CDR1 and CDR2: SGHVS, FQNEAQ. CDR3 coding DNA: TGTGCCAGCAGCCCGACAGGGGGCGGCAGGCGGCAGCCCCAGCATTTT. Encoded protein: CASSPTGGGRRQPQHF.

This sequence joins TRBV5-1 and TRBJ2-2, with 10 bases aligning to TRBD2. The ends lost 0 bases at V and 2 bases at J; junction bases unmatched: 1. Germline V gives CDR1 SGHRS, CDR2 YFSETQ. The CDR3 spans 16 residues. Here the CDR3 DNA reads TGCGCCAGCAGCTTGGAACTAGCGGGAAACACCGGGGAGCTGTTTTTT. Translating gives CASSLELAGNTGELFF.

The chain uses TRBV28 and TRBJ2-7; 7 bases fit TRBD1. Germline V gene lookup returns CDR1 MDHEN and CDR2 SYDVKM. With 10 bases clipped from V and 2 bases from J, the junction kept 5 bases outside the gene matches. CDR3 length: 12 amino acids. The CDR3 sequence is CATLGQTYEQYF. The CDR3 DNA is TGTGCCACCTTGGGACAGACCTACGAGCAGTACTTC.

The chain couples TRBV3-1 (or the pseudogene TRBV3-2) to TRBJ2-2, with D perhaps matching TRBD2 (6 bases). From germline, CDR1 is LGHDT and CDR2 YNNKEL (reference sequence). The CDR3 contains 14 residues. V shed 6 bases and J shed 1 base, with 9 bases lying between them. Written as DNA, the CDR3 is TGTGCCAGCAGAAGTAGCGGGAACACCGGGGAGCTGTTTTTT. Residues: CASRSSGNTGELFF.

The chain combines TRBV5-1 with TRBJ2-7; the match to TRBD2 covers 14 bases. This CDR3 has 18 amino acids. V shed 1 base, J shed 2 bases, and the junction held 8 bases outside the gene matches. Germline CDR1 and CDR2: SGHRS and YFSETQ. The CDR3 coding sequence is TGCGCCAGCAGCTTGATCGGGACTAGCGGGAGTCGCCCCTACGAGCAGTACTTC. Protein product: CASSLIGTSGSRPYEQYF.

The V gene is TRBV11-1, the J gene TRBJ2-7, with 7 bases fitting TRBD1. This CDR3 is 13 amino acids long. Germline assignment: CDR1 SGHAT and CDR2 FQDESV (reference sequence). After removal of 10 bases from V and 4 bases from J, the junction contained 10 bases not matched to a gene. This CDR3 reads CATSGTDYYEQYF. CDR3 in DNA: TGTGCCACATCCGGGACAGACTATTACGAGCAGTACTTC.

The rearrangement joins TRBV28 to TRBJ2-7, with D perhaps matching TRBD1 (5 bases). The CDR3 loop spans 15 amino acids. V shed 2 bases and J shed 2 bases, with 13 bases lying between them. Germline CDR1 and CDR2: MDHEN and SYDVKM. CDR3 bases: TGTGCCAGCAGTTTAGGTACAGGTCGCACCTACGAGCAGTACTTC. Protein sequence: CASSLGTGRTYEQYF.

This clone appeared a single time. This rearrangement joins TRBV6-2 or TRBV6-3 to TRBJ2-5, with 11 nucleotides matching TRBD2. Germline lookup yields CDR1 MNHEY and CDR2 SVGEGT. Unmatched junction bases numbered 7, after V lost 5 bases and J lost 8 bases. The CDR3 covers 14 residues. CDR3 DNA: TGTGCCAGCAGTGGGACTAGCGGCTTTGGCACCCAGTACTTC. This translates into CASSGTSGFGTQYF.

The rearrangement uses TRBV3-1 (or the pseudogene TRBV3-2) and TRBJ2-1, with TRBD2 as a possible D gene (5 bases). The CDR3 runs 15 residues. V was cut by 0 bases and J by 9 bases, with 15 bases left in between. Germline V gene sequence: CDR1 LGHDT, CDR2 YNNKEL (reference sequence). In DNA form, the CDR3 reads TGTGCCAGCAGCCAAGATGGACCAAAACGGGGTGAGCAGTTCTTC. Encoded protein: CASSQDGPKRGEQFF.

V usage is TRBV4-2 and J usage is TRBJ2-5; D gene ambiguous. CDR3 length: 13 amino acids. V was trimmed by 1 base and J by 3 bases, leaving 6 bases between them. Looked up from germline, CDR1 is LGHNA and CDR2 is YNFKEQ. CDR3 nucleotide sequence: TGTGCCAGCAGCCAAGCTCTAGAAGAGACCCAGTACTTC. This translates into CASSQALEETQYF.

The chain recombines TRBV9 with TRBJ1-5; D gene unclear. V lost 6 bases and J lost 2, with 15 bases in between. The germline V gene encodes CDR1 SGDLS and CDR2 YYNGEE. The CDR3 loop spans 15 amino acids. CDR3 sequence (DNA): TGTGCCAGCATCTTCCAATTGCCGGGCAATCAGCCCCAGCATTTT. Its translation: CASIFQLPGNQPQHF.

The V and J genes are TRBV7-9 and TRBJ2-3; the match to TRBD2 covers 14 bases. J gave up 5 bases and V 4 bases, and 5 bases lay outside the gene matches. Germline values: CDR1 SEHNR, CDR2 FQNEAQ (reference sequence). The CDR3 has 16 residues. The CDR3 region is CASSYGLAGGGDTQYF. CDR3 sequence (DNA): TGTGCCAGCAGCTACGGACTAGCGGGAGGTGGAGATACGCAGTATTTT.

The V and J genes are TRBV20-1 and TRBJ2-7; 8 positions agree with TRBD1. Losses at the gene ends were 4 bases for V and 6 bases for J; bases not matched to a gene: 14. Germline CDR1 and CDR2: DFQATT and SNEGSKA (reference sequence). This CDR3 is 15 amino acids long. CDR3 sequence: CSATEAGQGGREQYF. CDR3 nucleotides: TGCAGTGCTACTGAAGCAGGACAGGGTGGTCGCGAGCAGTACTTC.

The J gene is TRBJ1-1, the V gene TRBV15, with 7 bases aligning to TRBD1. This CDR3 region has 13 residues. V gave up 1 base and J gave up 5 bases; unmatched junction bases: 1. CDR1 and CDR2 from the germline V gene are LNHNV and YYDKDF (reference sequence). The CDR3 DNA reads TGTGCCACCAGCAGAGCCAGGGGGACTGAAGCTTTCTTT. Translation gives CATSRARGTEAFF.

This chain uses TRBV7-2 with TRBJ2-1, with 10 bases that match TRBD2. J gave up 7 bases and V 0 bases, and 12 bases lay outside the gene matches. From germline, CDR1 is SGHTA and CDR2 FQGNSA. There are 18 residues in the CDR3. CDR3 region: CASSLARGSGRAGNEQFF. The CDR3 nucleotides read TGTGCCAGCAGCTTAGCGAGGGGGAGCGGGAGGGCCGGGAATGAGCAGTTCTTC.

In this sample, this clone turned up once. V is TRBV5-4 and J is TRBJ2-5; 8 positions match TRBD2. CDR1 SGHNT and CDR2 YYREEE come from the germline V gene (reference sequence). This CDR3 comprises 15 residues. With 4 bases clipped from V and 5 bases from J, the junction kept 10 bases outside the gene matches. The CDR3 protein is CASSEGLVGGETQYF. The CDR3 nucleotides read TGTGCCAGCAGCGAGGGACTAGTCGGGGGGGAGACCCAGTACTTC.

The chain recombines TRBV29-1 with TRBJ2-5; possible D gene TRBD1, 5 bases. The CDR3 length is 14 residues. V lost 6 bases and J lost 5, with 19 bases in between. Germline V lookup: CDR1 SQVTM, CDR2 ANQGSEA. CDR3 region: CSVARTRTLETQYF. The CDR3 nucleotides read TGCAGCGTGGCCAGGACACGGACATTGGAGACCCAGTACTTC.

This clone was found once. This sequence joins TRBV5-1 and TRBJ2-5; 8 bases line up with TRBD2. Trimming removed 0 bases from V and 1 base from J; junction bases left unmatched: 2. The CDR3 is 15 residues long. CDR1 is SGHRS and CDR2 is YFSETQ in the germline V gene. The CDR3 DNA follows: TGCGCCAGCAGCTTGGTCGGGGGGGCCCAAGAGACCCAGTACTTC. Translation: CASSLVGGAQETQYF.

The chain employs TRBV7-8 and TRBJ2-1, with 11 bases identical to TRBD2. The germline gives CDR1 SGHVS, CDR2 FQNEAQ. The V segment lost 3 bases and the J segment 4 bases; nucleotides outside the gene matches: 17. The CDR3 is made up of 20 amino acids. The DNA for the CDR3 is TGTGCCAGCAGCTTGGGTCACAGGGAGGCTAGCGGGAGGTCATACAATGAGCAGTTCTTC. It yields the protein CASSLGHREASGRSYNEQFF.

J is TRBJ1-2 and V is TRBV7-2; a possible D gene is TRBD1 (5 bases). CDR3 length: 15 residues. Per the germline V gene, CDR1 is SGHTA and CDR2 is FQGNSA. Trimming shortened V by 5 bases and J by 4 bases, and 17 bases separated the two germline ends. CDR3 residues: CASSQYAGLGYGYTF. In DNA, the CDR3 is TGTGCCAGCAGCCAATACGCAGGGCTGGGCTATGGCTACACCTTC. Drawing the rest from reference TRBV7-2 and TRBJ1-2, the complete variable domain is GAGVSQSPSNKVTEKGKDVELRCDPISGHTALYWYRQSLGQGLEFLIYFQGNSAPDKSGLPSDRFSAERTGGSVSTLTIQRTQQEDSAVYLCASSQYAGLGYGYTFGSGTRLTVV.

The gene calls are TRBV7-3 and TRBJ1-2, with D maybe TRBD1 (5 bases). Germline V gives CDR1 SGHTA, CDR2 FQGTGA. The CDR3 has 14 residues. Trimming took off 4 bases at V and 9 bases at J, with 18 bases between the two ends. CDR3 protein: CASSSDGGGTSYTF. DNA of the CDR3: TGTGCCAGCAGCTCGGACGGGGGAGGCACAAGCTACACCTTC.

This sequence joins TRBV5-1 and TRBJ2-2; 10 bases line up with TRBD2. Germline loops: CDR1 SGHRS, CDR2 YFSETQ. The CDR3 is made up of 15 amino acids. With 0 bases clipped from V and 4 bases from J, the junction kept 0 bases outside the gene matches. CDR3 DNA sequence: TGCGCCAGCAGCTTGGGGACTAGCGGCACCGGGGAGCTGTTTTTT. It translates to CASSLGTSGTGELFF.

V gene TRBV7-8 combines with J gene TRBJ2-2; possible D gene TRBD2, 5 bases. CDR3 length equals 15 residues. Germline V gene sequence: CDR1 SGHVS, CDR2 FQNEAQ. Trimming cost V 2 bases and J 2 bases, with 9 bases left between them. The CDR3 sequence: CASSLTGRNTGELFF. CDR3 sequence (DNA): TGTGCCAGCAGCTTAACGGGGAGAAACACCGGGGAGCTGTTTTTT.